This T cell receptor beta chain was obtained from a study of CD8 T cells in Susac syndrome. CDR1 SQVTM and CDR2 ANQGSEA come from the germline V gene. The CDR3 consists of 11 residues. This clonotype was observed once. The junction shows a germline mismatch at one end, possibly a read error. An input of about 0.45 to 1 ug of RNA was subjected to reverse transcription using random hexamers. From the immunoSEQ multiplex PCR reads, TCRdb called clonotypes with MiXCR, one entry per CDR3 protein. Found here are around 170,000 distinct CDR3 sequences, under 97% of them singletons; the top ten hold approximately 0.089%.

Sequences were obtained from CD4+ T cells from PBMCs. This sequence was found in a human donor with Susac syndrome. V gene TRBV29-1 combines with J gene TRBJ1-2; the D is unclear. The CDR3 spells CSVVVEWVTLF. CDR3 nucleotides: TGCAGCGTTGTAGTCGAATGGGTCACTCTCTTC.